This T cell receptor beta chain was documented in a study of cytomegalovirus exposure and HLA in healthy donors. Details on this clone: The antigen remains unidentified.

Study-level points and caveats: In vitro checks showed that a few CMV-associated chains really do target CMV antigens. Links to common viral pathogens appeared, in a later analysis, for several of the most significant clusters. CMV serostatus was the only recorded immune exposure for donors.

Germline V gives CDR1 MNHEY, CDR2 SVGAGI. J was trimmed by 5 bases and V by 8 bases; bases with no gene match: 4. This CDR3 has 12 residues. The study ran its PCR with 60 Vbeta and 13 Jbeta primers. Libraries were prepared by immunoSEQ multiplex PCR; TCRdb keeps only in-frame clonotypes and omits some of them. The sample has over 100,000 clones; about 8.5% are singletons. The chain uses TRBV6-5 and TRBJ2-5; 8 bases map to TRBD1. Sequenced: PBMCs. The source is a man aged 35 to 55 in good health and CMV-seronegative. CDR3 protein: CASQGAGETQYF. In DNA, the CDR3 is TGTGCCAGCCAGGGGGCCGGGGAGACCCAGTACTTC.